This TCR beta chain stems from a study of CD8 T cells in Susac syndrome. The J segment lost 0 bases and the V segment lost 6 bases, leaving 1 base of the junction unmatched. CDR3 length equals 13 residues. Through negative isolation, CD4+ and CD8+ T cells were obtained, while TEMRA cells were enriched using FACS. Reverse transcription of roughly 0.5 to 1 ug RNA was carried out with random hexamers. TCRdb passed the immunoSEQ multiplex PCR reads through MiXCR, listing each CDR3 protein once. The sample shows 20,000 to 25,000 distinct CDR3 sequences, 85% to 95% of them seen only once. Material for sequencing was CD8+ T cells from PBMCs. This TCR was sampled from a human donor in good health. V and J are TRBV12-3 or TRBV12-4 and TRBJ2-5; the match to TRBD1 covers 7 bases. DNA for the CDR3: TGTGCCAGCAGGGGGACAGACCAAGAGACCCAGTACTTC. Its protein product is CASRGTDQETQYF.